This TCR beta chain comes out of a study of T-cell memory formation after mild COVID-19. This CDR3 spans 13 amino acids. Germline CDR1 SGHTA, CDR2 FQGNSA. V shed 4 bases and J shed 9 bases, with 13 bases lying between them. In its sample, this clonotype was seen a few times. TCRdb called the 5' RACE reads again in MiXCR, with one record for every CDR3 protein. The sample consists of 300,000 to 400,000 distinct CDR3 sequences, approximately 15% of them appearing once. The sequence was obtained from a man in his late teens or twenties who had mild COVID-19 (a few samples of this study predate the infection). Cell type and time point are not known. The specimen sequenced was PBMCs or a T cell subset sorted from them (not recorded which). The V and J genes are TRBV7-2 and TRBJ1-5, with D possibly matching TRBD1 (6 bases). Here the CDR3 reads CASSSLTGTPQHF. The CDR3 DNA reads as TGTGCCAGCAGCTCCCTAACAGGGACGCCCCAGCATTTT.